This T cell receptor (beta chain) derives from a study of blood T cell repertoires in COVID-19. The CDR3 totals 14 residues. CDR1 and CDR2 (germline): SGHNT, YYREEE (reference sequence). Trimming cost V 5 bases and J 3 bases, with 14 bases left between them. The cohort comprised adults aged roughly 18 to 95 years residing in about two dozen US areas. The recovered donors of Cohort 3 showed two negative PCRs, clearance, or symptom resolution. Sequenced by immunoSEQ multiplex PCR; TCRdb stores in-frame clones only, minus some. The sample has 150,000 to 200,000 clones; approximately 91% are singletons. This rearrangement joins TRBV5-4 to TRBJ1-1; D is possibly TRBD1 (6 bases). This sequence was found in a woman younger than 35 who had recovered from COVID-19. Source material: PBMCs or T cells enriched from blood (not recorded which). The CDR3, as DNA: TGTGCCAGCAGTCGTGGGAGGGGGGACACTGAAGCTTTCTTT. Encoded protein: CASSRGRGDTEAFF.